This T cell receptor beta chain was sequenced during a study of identical twins. Each CDR3 protein is one row after TCRdb ran MiXCR on the 5' RACE reads. The sample has some 500,000 distinct CDR3 sequences; 20% to 25% are singletons. Per germline, CDR1 SGHKS and CDR2 YYEKEE (reference sequence). The V gene lost 4 bases and the J gene lost 2 bases, with 13 bases spanning the gap. The CDR3 loop spans 15 amino acids. This clonotype was recorded a few times. The sample was also linked to a second study, of T cells expressing NK-cell markers.

The V and J genes are TRBV5-5 and TRBJ2-1; D ambiguous. This receptor was obtained from a woman under 30 in good health. Sample: CD4+ T cells sorted from blood. Written as DNA, the CDR3 is TGTGCCAGCAGCCCCCGGATAGTACCCTACAATGAGCAGTTCTTC. Amino acid sequence: CASSPRIVPYNEQFF.